The 30 T cell receptor beta chains given below trace back to one sample, sequenced in a study of graft-versus-host responses after intestinal transplantation. The repertoire was sequenced with immunoSEQ multiplex PCR; TCRdb's copy has only in-frame clones and lacks some. The table includes roughly 100,000 clones, 80% to 95% detected once. Their cognate antigens are unknown. The material was unstimulated CD8+ T cells sorted from spleen or lymph node cells, obtained before intestinal transplant. These receptors all stem from a human donor who received an intestinal transplant.

The rearrangement links TRBV27 to TRBJ2-1, with a possible D match to TRBD2 (5 bases). The germline gives CDR1 MNHEY, CDR2 SMNVEV (reference sequence). Trimming removed 1 base from V and 0 bases from J, with 10 bases in between. CDR3 size: 16 residues. CDR3 loop: CASSLYVGSSYNEQFF. CDR3 nucleotides: TGTGCCAGCAGTTTATATGTGGGGAGCTCCTACAATGAGCAGTTCTTC.

This chain uses TRBV4-1 with TRBJ1-6; D is undetermined. There are 12 residues in the CDR3. Germline V gene data show CDR1 as MGHRA and CDR2 as YSYEKL. Trimming pared 3 bases from V and 6 bases from J, leaving 3 bases between. This CDR3 is CASSQGNSPLHF. CDR3 in DNA: TGCGCCAGCAGCCAGGGTAATTCACCCCTCCACTTT.

V and J are TRBV15 and TRBJ2-3, with 12 bases matching TRBD2. This CDR3 spans 19 amino acids. Germline loops: CDR1 LNHNV, CDR2 YYDKDF (reference sequence). Germline trimming cut 5 bases from V and 3 bases from J; bases unmatched to any gene: 15. The CDR3 loop reads CATSALLAGGEYPTDTQYF. CDR3 DNA sequence: TGTGCCACCAGCGCGTTACTAGCGGGGGGCGAGTATCCTACAGATACGCAGTATTTT.

The V and J genes are TRBV4-1 and TRBJ1-1, with 10 bases that match TRBD1. The germline gives CDR1 MGHRA, CDR2 YSYEKL. This CDR3 is built from 12 residues. V trimming: 6 bases; J trimming: 11 bases; junction bases outside the gene matches: 6. The CDR3 region is CASRGTGVLAFF. The CDR3 DNA reads TGCGCCAGCAGGGGGACAGGGGTGTTGGCTTTCTTT.

The V gene is TRBV4-1, the J gene TRBJ2-2; D is unclear. V shed 3 bases and J shed 8 bases, with 10 bases lying between them. From germline, CDR1 is MGHRA and CDR2 YSYEKL. The CDR3 extends over 13 amino acids. CDR3 DNA: TGCGCCAGCAGCCATCTAGAGCCTGGGGAGCTGTTTTTT. Protein product: CASSHLEPGELFF.

The J gene is TRBJ1-5, the V gene TRBV2; D unclear. The CDR3 runs 13 residues. Trimming shortened V by 6 bases and J by 0 bases, and 6 bases separated the two germline ends. In germline, CDR1 is SNHLY, CDR2 FYNNEI. CDR3: CASSLYSNQPQHF. Written as DNA, the CDR3 is TGTGCCAGCAGCCTCTATAGCAATCAGCCCCAGCATTTT.

The chain is built from TRBV7-2 and TRBJ2-1, with 11 bases identical to TRBD2. This CDR3 is 16 amino acids long. Germline loops: CDR1 SGHTA, CDR2 FQGNSA. After removal of 2 bases from V and 3 bases from J, the junction contained 3 bases not matched to a gene. DNA for the CDR3: TGTGCCAGCAGCTTAATGGGGACTAGCGGCTACAATGAGCAGTTCTTC. This sequence encodes CASSLMGTSGYNEQFF.

The rearrangement joins TRBV6-6 to TRBJ2-1; D may be TRBD2 (7 bases). V dropped 5 bases and J dropped 4 bases, with 15 bases sitting between them. CDR3 length equals 15 residues. CDR1 and CDR2 from the germline V gene are MNHNY and SVGAGI (reference sequence). The CDR3 DNA sequence: TGTGCCAGCAGTCCACAGGGAGGGGGATACAATGAGCAGTTCTTC. Its translation is CASSPQGGGYNEQFF.

The CDR3 DNA reads TGCAGCGTTGGATCAGGGACTGAAGCTTTCTTT. Its translation is CSVGSGTEAFF. The J gene is TRBJ1-1, the V gene TRBV29-1, with D perhaps matching TRBD1 (5 bases). The CDR3 totals 11 residues. Trimming cost V 4 bases and J 5 bases, with 8 bases left between them. Germline CDR1 SQVTM, CDR2 ANQGSEA.

This rearrangement joins TRBV27 to TRBJ2-7, with unresolved D. Trimming removed 0 bases at V and 7 bases at J, with 13 bases between. The CDR3 has 14 amino acids. Germline lookup yields CDR1 MNHEY and CDR2 SMNVEV (reference sequence). CDR3 region: CASSLSAGPGEQYF. The CDR3 DNA is TGTGCCAGCAGTTTATCAGCTGGTCCTGGGGAGCAGTACTTC.

V and J are TRBV9 and TRBJ2-1; D gene unclear. V lost 4 bases to trimming and J lost 6 bases, with 11 bases between them. The germline V gene encodes CDR1 SGDLS and CDR2 YYNGEE. The CDR3 has 13 amino acids. The CDR3 spells CASSYVPFNEQFF. As DNA, the CDR3 is TGTGCCAGCAGCTACGTACCTTTCAATGAGCAGTTCTTC.

This chain links TRBV4-1 with TRBJ1-4; no clear D. The CDR3 length is 15 residues. V lost 1 base to trimming and J lost 5 bases, with 11 bases between them. In germline, CDR1 is MGHRA, CDR2 YSYEKL. CDR3 sequence reads: CASSQVPSLNEKLFF. The CDR3 DNA follows: TGCGCCAGCAGCCAAGTTCCAAGTTTAAATGAAAAACTGTTTTTT.

A few counts support this clone. The rearrangement joins TRBV7-9 to TRBJ2-7; weak D call: TRBD1 (5 bases). The germline V and J ends were trimmed by 4 bases and 1 base, with 11 bases remaining between them. CDR3 length equals 14 residues. Looked up from germline, CDR1 is SEHNR and CDR2 is FQNEAQ (reference sequence). CDR3 protein: CASSSDRTSYEQYF. The CDR3 bases are TGTGCCAGCAGCTCTGACAGAACATCCTACGAGCAGTACTTC.

This chain connects TRBV5-4 to TRBJ2-7, with D hard to call. The V end was cut by 1 base, the J end by 0 bases, with 8 bases between. The CDR3 is made up of 14 amino acids. In germline, CDR1 is SGHNT, CDR2 YYREEE (reference sequence). The CDR3: CASSLSAGSYEQYF. CDR3 nucleotides: TGTGCCAGCAGCTTGAGTGCTGGCTCCTACGAGCAGTACTTC.

This rearrangement joins TRBV6-5 to TRBJ1-5, with D unresolved. Trimming left V 6 bases short and J 0 bases short, with 12 bases between. CDR1 is MNHEY and CDR2 is SVGAGI in the germline V gene. The CDR3 is made up of 15 amino acids. CDR3 residues: CASRGGPYSNQPQHF. CDR3 nucleotide sequence: TGTGCCAGCAGGGGAGGGCCCTATAGCAATCAGCCCCAGCATTTT.

The rearrangement links TRBV30 to TRBJ2-7; D not resolved. V was pared by 2 bases and J by 3 bases, with 8 bases between. Germline CDR1 and CDR2: GTSNPN and SVGIG (reference sequence). There are 12 residues in the CDR3. As DNA, the CDR3 is TGTGCCTGGAGTCCTCAGAGCTACGAGCAGTACTTC. It translates to CAWSPQSYEQYF.

This chain connects TRBV2 to TRBJ1-1; 10 nucleotides match TRBD1. This CDR3 contains 13 residues. The V segment lost 5 bases and the J segment 5 bases; nucleotides outside the gene matches: 2. Looked up from germline, CDR1 is SNHLY and CDR2 is FYNNEI. The CDR3 DNA reads TGTGCCAGCAGTCGGGGACAGGGGACTGAAGCTTTCTTT. This codes for CASSRGQGTEAFF.

The chain is built from TRBV7-9 and TRBJ2-7; TRBD2 matches at 7 bases. V shed 2 bases, J shed 3 bases, and the junction held 4 bases outside the gene matches. CDR3 size: 14 residues. Germline loops: CDR1 SEHNR, CDR2 FQNEAQ (reference sequence). The CDR3 reads CASSLRGEVYEQYF. The CDR3 region has the DNA TGTGCCAGCAGCTTACGGGGGGAAGTCTACGAGCAGTACTTC.

The chain employs TRBV7-9 and TRBJ2-2; D possibly matches TRBD1 or TRBD2 (5 bases each). CDR1 is SEHNR and CDR2 is FQNEAQ in the germline V gene (reference sequence). The CDR3 length is 14 residues. Trimming removed 5 bases at V and 6 bases at J, with 13 bases between. CDR3 sequence reads: CASSNTGGPGELFF. The CDR3 DNA follows: TGTGCCAGCAGCAATACAGGAGGTCCCGGGGAGCTGTTTTTT.

The chain couples TRBV7-2 to TRBJ1-1; D unclear. Between the trimmed V and J ends, which lost 0 bases and 3 bases, there was a span of 5 bases. Germline V gene lookup returns CDR1 SGHTA and CDR2 FQGNSA. The CDR3 spans 13 residues. CDR3 sequence: CASSLAGYTEAFF. Written as DNA, the CDR3 is TGTGCCAGCAGCTTAGCCGGATACACTGAAGCTTTCTTT. Based on the CDR3 plus reference TRBV7-2 and TRBJ1-1, the full variable domain is GAGVSQSPSNKVTEKGKDVELRCDPISGHTALYWYRQSLGQGLEFLIYFQGNSAPDKSGLPSDRFSAERTGGSVSTLTIQRTQQEDSAVYLCASSLAGYTEAFFGQGTRLTVV.

The chain has TRBV2 and TRBJ2-1; no clear D. The germline CDR1 and CDR2 sequences are SNHLY and FYNNEI. The CDR3 contains 14 residues. V dropped 9 bases and J dropped 3 bases, with 15 bases sitting between them. Written as DNA, the CDR3 is TGTGCCAGACAGCGAGAGGTGGACTACAATGAGCAGTTCTTC. Translation: CARQREVDYNEQFF.

The chain recombines TRBV27 with TRBJ2-1, with D possibly called TRBD1 or TRBD2 (5 bases each). The CDR3 totals 13 residues. In germline, CDR1 is MNHEY, CDR2 SMNVEV (reference sequence). V lost 4 bases and J 7 bases, leaving 11 bases between the germline ends. The CDR3 loop reads CASSSVGGNEQFF. The CDR3 region has the DNA TGTGCCAGCAGTTCCGTTGGGGGTAATGAGCAGTTCTTC.

This rearrangement joins TRBV7-9 to TRBJ2-2; D gene unclear. With 1 base removed from V and 1 base from J, the gap between germline ends came to 10 bases. This CDR3 contains 16 residues. Looked up from germline, CDR1 is SEHNR and CDR2 is FQNEAQ (reference sequence). The CDR3 sequence is CASSLDGRKNTGELFF. In nucleotides, the CDR3 is TGTGCCAGCAGCTTAGATGGTAGAAAGAACACCGGGGAGCTGTTTTTT.

The chain joins TRBV7-6 to TRBJ2-7, with D perhaps TRBD1 (6 bases). Germline CDR1 SGHVS, CDR2 FNYEAQ. The CDR3 loop spans 16 amino acids. With 2 bases removed from V and 5 bases from J, the gap between germline ends came to 19 bases. The CDR3 DNA follows: TGTGCCAGCAGCTTAACATTCGGGACAACCGATAACGAGCAGTACTTC. It yields the protein CASSLTFGTTDNEQYF.

This clone was seen only once. In the same sample, other DNA sequences code for this CDR3. V is TRBV13 and J is TRBJ1-5, with D unclear. Trimming removed 1 base from V and 7 bases from J, with 5 bases in between. Per the germline V gene, CDR1 is PRHDT and CDR2 is FYEKMQ (reference sequence). The CDR3 has 12 amino acids. CDR3: CASSLEGQPQHF. As DNA, the CDR3 is TGTGCCAGCAGCTTAGAAGGCCAGCCCCAGCATTTT. Based on the CDR3 plus reference TRBV13 and TRBJ1-5, the full variable domain is AAGVIQSPRHLIKEKRETATLKCYPIPRHDTVYWYQQGPGQDPQFLISFYEKMQSDKGSIPDRFSAQQFSDYHSELNMSSLELGDSALYFCASSLEGQPQHFGDGTRLSIL.

This chain links TRBV18 with TRBJ2-7, with TRBD2 as a possible D gene (7 bases). The ends were cut back, 1 base at V and 5 bases at J, with 12 bases in the middle. CDR3 size: 14 residues. Germline CDR1 KGHSH, CDR2 LQKENI. The CDR3 here is CASSPRGGPDEQYF. CDR3 bases: TGTGCCAGCTCACCACGGGGGGGCCCCGACGAGCAGTACTTC.

CDR3 protein: CAISAEGENTEAFF. The CDR3, as DNA: TGTGCCATCAGTGCCGAGGGGGAAAACACTGAAGCTTTCTTT. This rearrangement joins TRBV10-3 to TRBJ1-1, with TRBD1 as a possible D gene (6 bases). V lost 4 bases and J lost 2, with 11 bases in between. Germline CDR1 ENHRY, CDR2 SYGVKD. The CDR3 sequence is 14 residues long.

The gene calls are TRBV27 and TRBJ2-7; 8 bases line up with TRBD2. The trim removed 3 bases at V and 0 bases at J, leaving 4 bases unmatched. Germline V lookup: CDR1 MNHEY, CDR2 SMNVEV (reference sequence). This CDR3 has 15 amino acids. The chain's CDR3 is CASSFGGVSSYEQYF. The CDR3 nucleotides are TGTGCCAGCAGTTTCGGGGGGGTAAGCTCCTACGAGCAGTACTTC.

The genes are TRBV4-1 and TRBJ1-1; maybe TRBD1 (5 bases). Germline values: CDR1 MGHRA, CDR2 YSYEKL. Trimming left V 5 bases short and J 4 bases short, with 11 bases between. The CDR3 contains 13 residues. The CDR3 DNA reads TGCGCCAGCAGCGGTGCAGGGCCCACTGAAGCTTTCTTT. Its protein is CASSGAGPTEAFF.

The V call is TRBV5-1, the J call TRBJ2-3; D ambiguous. The V end was cut by 1 base, the J end by 3 bases, with 6 bases between. The CDR3 runs 13 residues. Germline CDR1 reads SGHRS; CDR2 reads YFSETQ. The CDR3 DNA reads TGCGCCAGCAGCTTGCTGGGGACAGATACGCAGTATTTT. Translation gives CASSLLGTDTQYF.